This TCR beta chain is from a study of T-cell reconstitution after alpha-beta-depleted transplantation in children (dated by TCRdb to 2016 to 2018). Background on the whole study: Using TCR repertoire profiling, the study quantitatively followed how T-cell immune reconstitution unfolded in children after TCRalphabeta/CD19-depleted allogeneic hematopoietic cell transplantation.

For this chain, trimming is 2 bases at the V end and 1 base at the J end, and the number of junction bases without a gene match is 3. From cysteine to phenylalanine, the CDR3 is 15 amino acids long. Of all the DNA, just the CDR3 is kept, 45 bases in frame from base 1. CDR1 SGHRS and CDR2 YFSETQ were looked up in the germline V gene. The method behind the library was PCR. TCRdb records Illumina HiSeq 2500 as the sequencer. To normalize quantification of the TCRbeta repertoire, the TCR libraries were built with molecular barcoding that relied on unique molecular identifiers. TCRdb took the public reads, trimmed them with fastp at Q25, ran MiXCR for clone calling and kept in-frame beta chains. Rows are unified per CDR3 protein, each entry keeping the most common DNA and genes. The sample yields a few hundred thousand distinct CDR3 sequences; under 15% were counted once. The ten largest clones represent around 6% of the sample.

About this clonotype itself: The antigen it binds to is not known. There are no base qualities to consult, and no much larger clone falls within one base.

The chain joins TRBV5-1 to TRBJ2-3; TRBD2 matches 8 bases in the middle. This TCR came from a human donor who donated a stem cell graft to a child with combined immunodeficiency. Sequenced here: PBMCs from the stem cell graft donor, sampled from the stem cell graft. The DNA sequence reads TGCGCCAGCAGCTTAAAACTAGCGGGCACAGATACGCAGTATTTT. This translates into CASSLKLAGTDTQYF.